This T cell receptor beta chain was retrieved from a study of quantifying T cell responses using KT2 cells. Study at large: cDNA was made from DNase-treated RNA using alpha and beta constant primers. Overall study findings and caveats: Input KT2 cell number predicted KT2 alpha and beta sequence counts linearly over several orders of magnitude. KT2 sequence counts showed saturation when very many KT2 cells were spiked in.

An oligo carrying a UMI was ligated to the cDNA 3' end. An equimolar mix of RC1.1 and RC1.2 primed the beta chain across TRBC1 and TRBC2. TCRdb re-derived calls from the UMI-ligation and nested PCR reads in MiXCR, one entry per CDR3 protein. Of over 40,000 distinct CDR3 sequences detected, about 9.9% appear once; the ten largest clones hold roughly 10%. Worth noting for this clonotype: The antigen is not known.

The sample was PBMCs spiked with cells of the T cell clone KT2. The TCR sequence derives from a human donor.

The CDR3 nucleotides read TGCAGTGCTAGAGGTCTTTACCACACAGATACGCAGTATTTT. Translation: CSARGLYHTDTQYF. This rearrangement joins TRBV20-1 to TRBJ2-3; D remains unclear. Looked up from germline, CDR1 is DFQATT and CDR2 is SNEGSKA (reference sequence). Trimming took 1 base from V and 2 from J, leaving 10 bases between them. The CDR3 length is 14 residues.